The 30 T cell receptor beta chains listed next were all sequenced from one sample in a study of T cells in Graves' hyperthyroidism and ophthalmopathy. Template material for amplifying TCR beta CDR3 regions consisted of RNA transcripts. First-round RT-PCR with HTBI primers amplified the TCR CDR3 region. One entry per CDR3 protein, called by TCRdb with MiXCR from the multiplex PCR reads. Of about 360,000 distinct CDR3 sequences listed, around 13% were seen once; the top ten hold around 9.2%. Specimen: blood. All receptors derive from a young woman with Graves' hyperthyroidism.

At least ten counts were recorded for this clonotype. Here the CDR3 reads CSVEVGTYPRGEQFF. CDR3 in DNA: TGCAGCGTTGAAGTCGGGACCTACCCTCGGGGTGAGCAGTTCTTC. This chain links TRBV29-1 with TRBJ2-1; D possibly matches TRBD1 or TRBD2 (5 bases each). The V and J ends lost 1 base and 9 bases respectively, with 19 bases between them. The CDR3 spans 15 residues. Per germline, CDR1 SQVTM and CDR2 ANQGSEA.

This clonotype came up many times. This chain uses TRBV12-3 or TRBV12-4 with TRBJ2-5, with a weak D call TRBD1 (7 bases). The CDR3 is 13 amino acids. V shed 6 bases and J shed 4 bases, with 12 bases lying between them. The CDR3 reads CASRQGGGETQYF. CDR3 bases: TGTGCCAGCAGGCAGGGGGGCGGAGAGACCCAGTACTTC.

This clonotype came up many times. The V gene is TRBV11-3, the J gene TRBJ2-1; 7 bases line up with TRBD2. The CDR3 is made up of 13 amino acids. V gave up 3 bases and J gave up 8 bases; unmatched junction bases: 4. The V gene's germline CDR1 is SGHNT and CDR2 YENEEA. DNA for the CDR3: TGTGCCAGCAGCTTTGGGGGGGTCGATGAGCAGTTCTTC. This sequence encodes CASSFGGVDEQFF.

In this sample, this clonotype turned up many times. This chain joins TRBV9 and TRBJ2-1, with D uncertain. Germline lookup yields CDR1 SGDLS and CDR2 YYNGEE. This CDR3 region has 12 residues. Trimming took off 2 bases at V and 9 bases at J, with 9 bases between the two ends. CDR3 sequence (DNA): TGTGCCAGCAGCGTCGGGTGGGGTGAGCAGTTCTTC. It encodes CASSVGWGEQFF.

Concerning this clonotype: One base away lies a much larger clone, so this may be a sequencing read error. CDR3 protein: CSPKTSAQETQYF. CDR3 coding DNA: TGCAGCCCAAAGACTAGCGCCCAAGAGACCCAGTACTTC. The chain is built from TRBV20-1 and TRBJ2-5; 8 bases are a match to TRBD2. This CDR3 comprises 13 residues. Looked up from germline, CDR1 is DFQATT and CDR2 is SNEGSKA (reference sequence).

The chain has TRBV5-1 and TRBJ2-2; D is undetermined. V was cut by 0 bases and J by 7 bases, with 13 bases left in between. The length of the CDR3 is 15 residues. Germline V lookup: CDR1 SGHRS, CDR2 YFSETQ. CDR3 nucleotide sequence: TGCGCCAGCAGCTTGGCCTTTGCTGGGAACGGGGAGCTGTTTTTT. It codes for CASSLAFAGNGELFF.

This clonotype showed up many times. V usage is TRBV5-1 and J usage is TRBJ2-3; D remains unclear. Germline values: CDR1 SGHRS, CDR2 YFSETQ. This CDR3 has 14 amino acids. V was cut by 2 bases and J by 2 bases, with 9 bases left in between. This chain's CDR3 is CASSLRGDTDTQYF. CDR3 DNA sequence: TGCGCCAGCAGCTTAAGAGGAGACACAGATACGCAGTATTTT.

Points on this clonotype: A much larger clone lies one base from this, so it may be a read error. The V call is TRBV3-1, the J call TRBJ2-7; 8 bases align to TRBD1. J gave up 0 bases and V 1 base, and 8 bases lay outside the gene matches. CDR1 is LGHDT and CDR2 is YNNKEL in the germline V gene (reference sequence). The CDR3 contains 17 residues. This CDR3 reads CASSQVGRTGTSYEQYF. CDR3 bases: TGTGCCAGCAGCCAAGTAGGGCGGACAGGGACCTCCTACGAGCAGTACTTC.

This clonotype was seen ten or more times. V usage is TRBV2 and J usage is TRBJ1-4; no firm D call. The CDR3 totals 17 residues. V was trimmed by 8 bases and J by 0 bases, leaving 19 bases between them. CDR1 and CDR2 (germline): SNHLY, FYNNEI. The CDR3 is CASSRGNKIATNEKLFF. The CDR3 nucleotides read TGTGCCAGCTCCCGAGGAAACAAGATTGCAACTAATGAAAAACTGTTTTTT.

This clonotype was detected a few times. The chain uses TRBV19 and TRBJ2-2; 7 bases agree with TRBD2. This CDR3 comprises 15 residues. Germline CDR1 reads LNHDA; CDR2 reads SQIVND (reference sequence). Trimming at V came to 1 base and at J to 6 bases, leaving 5 bases not matched to a gene. The CDR3 protein is CASSIAERGPGELFF. CDR3 DNA sequence: TGTGCCAGTAGTATAGCAGAGCGGGGTCCCGGGGAGCTGTTTTTT.

This clonotype was recorded many times. The chain uses TRBV3-1 and TRBJ2-5, with 7 bases that match TRBD2. The germline V gene has CDR1 LGHDT and CDR2 YNNKEL (reference sequence). This CDR3 comprises 17 residues. V lost 2 bases and J lost 1; bases outside the gene matches: 10. In DNA form, the CDR3 reads TGTGCCAGCAGCCAAACCTCCGCACTAGCGATCCAAGAGACCCAGTACTTC. Translated, it gives CASSQTSALAIQETQYF.

This clonotype was observed at least ten times. V is TRBV7-2 and J is TRBJ2-1; D is perhaps TRBD1 (5 bases). Trimming shortened V by 5 bases and J by 4 bases, and 15 bases separated the two germline ends. CDR1 SGHTA and CDR2 FQGNSA come from the germline V gene. The CDR3 spans 15 residues. Here the CDR3 reads CASSLLTGSYNEQFF. CDR3 DNA: TGTGCCAGCAGCCTGTTAACAGGTAGTTACAATGAGCAGTTCTTC.

This clonotype was recorded many times. The chain joins TRBV3-1 to TRBJ2-1; 7 bases align to TRBD2. V was pared by 7 bases and J by 6 bases, with 12 bases of the junction left unmatched. Germline V lookup: CDR1 LGHDT, CDR2 YNNKEL (reference sequence). This CDR3 has 15 residues. The DNA of the CDR3 is TGTGCCAGCACCGGCTTGGCTAGCGGATCCAATGAGCAGTTCTTC. It yields the protein CASTGLASGSNEQFF.

This clonotype showed up many times. This rearrangement joins TRBV6-1 to TRBJ1-1; D gene uncertain. The CDR3 runs 12 residues. Germline V gene sequence: CDR1 MNHNS, CDR2 SASEGT. Trimming pared 11 bases from V and 2 bases from J, leaving 12 bases between. This CDR3 reads CAVRLTNTEAFF. As DNA, the CDR3 is TGTGCCGTCCGTCTTACTAACACTGAAGCTTTCTTT.

For this clonotype: A clone one base away is much larger, so this may be a read error. The CDR3 bases are TGTGCCAGCAGCGTAGGCGGGAGTACCTACAGTGAGCAGTTCTTC. Translated: CASSVGGSTYSEQFF. The V gene is TRBV9, the J gene TRBJ2-1; TRBD2 matches at 7 bases. From germline, CDR1 is SGDLS and CDR2 YYNGEE. The CDR3 extends over 15 amino acids. Based on the CDR3 plus reference TRBV9 and TRBJ2-1, the full variable domain is DSGVTQTPKHLITATGQRVTLRCSPRSGDLSVYWYQQSLDQGLQFLIQYYNGEERAKGNILERFSAQQFPDLHSELNLSSLELGDSALYFCASSVGGSTYSEQFFGPGTRLTVL.

The sample holds many counts of this clonotype. The gene calls are TRBV27 and TRBJ1-1; D is unresolved. V shed 0 bases and J shed 4 bases, with 12 bases lying between them. CDR1 is MNHEY and CDR2 is SMNVEV in the germline V gene (reference sequence). The CDR3 runs 15 residues. The CDR3 is CASSLSAGVGTEAFF. CDR3 coding DNA: TGTGCCAGCAGTTTATCGGCCGGGGTCGGCACTGAAGCTTTCTTT.

This clonotype occurred many times. The chain uses TRBV7-2 and TRBJ2-1; 8 bases match TRBD2. This CDR3 has 12 amino acids. The ends lost 5 bases at V and 14 bases at J; junction bases unmatched: 8. Looked up from germline, CDR1 is SGHTA and CDR2 is FQGNSA. The CDR3, as DNA: TGTGCCAGCAGCCAGCGGGAAGCGGGAGAGTTCTTC. Its protein product is CASSQREAGEFF.

This clonotype was seen a handful of times. V gene TRBV6-9 combines with J gene TRBJ1-4; D gene unclear. The CDR3 consists of 16 residues. Germline V gene sequence: CDR1 MNHGY, CDR2 SVAAGI. V was cut by 4 bases and J by 1 base, with 13 bases left in between. CDR3 region: CASSFPRARTNEKLFF. As DNA, the CDR3 is TGTGCCAGCAGTTTCCCTAGGGCGAGAACTAATGAAAAACTGTTTTTT.

This clonotype was seen repeatedly, ten times or more. This chain uses TRBV5-1 with TRBJ2-7; 8 bases line up with TRBD2. J lost 2 bases, V lost 0 bases, and 4 bases had no gene match. This CDR3 has 15 amino acids. The V gene's germline CDR1 is SGHRS and CDR2 YFSETQ. CDR3 sequence reads: CASSLELGRAYEQYF. DNA of the CDR3: TGCGCCAGCAGCTTGGAGCTCGGGAGGGCCTACGAGCAGTACTTC.

This clonotype was detected many times. The chain recombines TRBV11-3 with TRBJ2-5, with 15 bases identical to TRBD2. J was trimmed by 5 bases and V by 5 bases; bases with no gene match: 6. The CDR3 has 16 amino acids. The germline V gene has CDR1 SGHNT and CDR2 YENEEA. The CDR3 DNA follows: TGTGCCAGCAGCCAAGGGACTAGCGGGAGGTTGGAGACCCAGTACTTC. Translating gives CASSQGTSGRLETQYF.

The chain is built from TRBV7-6 and TRBJ2-2; 7 bases agree with TRBD2. The CDR3 runs to 15 residues. Germline trimming cut 7 bases from V and 6 bases from J; bases unmatched to any gene: 11. CDR1 and CDR2 (germline): SGHVS, FNYEAQ. This CDR3 is CASTLGGSVAGELFF. Here the CDR3 DNA reads TGTGCCAGCACCCTAGGCGGGAGCGTTGCCGGGGAGCTGTTTTTT.

At least ten counts were recorded for this clonotype. CDR3 loop: CAWGRLSYEQYF. The CDR3 DNA reads as TGTGCCTGGGGCAGGCTTTCCTACGAGCAGTACTTC. This chain links TRBV30 with TRBJ2-7; no firm D call. With 5 bases removed from V and 1 base from J, the gap between germline ends came to 9 bases. There are 12 residues in the CDR3. Germline V CDR1 and CDR2: GTSNPN, SVGIG (reference sequence).

Turning to this clonotype: Given a much more abundant clone one base away, this may be a read error. The rearrangement links TRBV2 to TRBJ1-4, with 9 bases identical to TRBD1. There are 15 residues in the CDR3. CDR1 is SNHLY, CDR2 FYNNEI, per germline. In nucleotides, the CDR3 is TGTACCAGCAGTCCCCAGGGACAGGGAGGTGAAAAACTGTTTTTT. Protein product: CTSSPQGQGGEKLFF.

This clonotype was found a few times. V is TRBV7-8 and J is TRBJ1-5, with D unresolved. The CDR3 spans 13 residues. Per the germline V gene, CDR1 is SGHVS and CDR2 is FQNEAQ. V lost 0 bases to trimming and J lost 6 bases, with 6 bases between them. CDR3 nucleotides: TGTGCCAGCAGCTTAGCAGGGAGTCAGCCCCAGCATTTT. This gives the protein CASSLAGSQPQHF.

This clonotype was found many times. The V gene is TRBV10-3, the J gene TRBJ2-3, with unresolved D. V gave up 3 bases and J gave up 4 bases, with 5 bases separating them. The CDR3 extends over 12 amino acids. CDR1 and CDR2 (germline): ENHRY, SYGVKD. This chain's CDR3 is CAISEYSDTQYF. In nucleotides, the CDR3 is TGTGCCATCAGTGAATACTCAGATACGCAGTATTTT.

This clonotype was observed a few times. The chain employs TRBV5-5 and TRBJ2-5; 10 bases map to TRBD2. The CDR3 is 15 amino acids. V trimming: 5 bases; J trimming: 7 bases; junction bases outside the gene matches: 11. Germline V CDR1 and CDR2: SGHKS, YYEKEE (reference sequence). The CDR3 loop reads CASRGPAGGGGTQYF. For the CDR3, the DNA is TGTGCCAGCAGAGGGCCAGCGGGAGGGGGAGGGACCCAGTACTTC.

The chain is built from TRBV5-6 and TRBJ1-1; D may be TRBD1 (5 bases). The CDR3 loop spans 16 amino acids. Trimming pared 0 bases from V and 1 base from J, leaving 13 bases between. CDR1 is SGHDT, CDR2 YYEEEE, per germline. The CDR3 is CASSLGGGTWNTEAFF. The CDR3 nucleotides read TGTGCCAGCAGCTTGGGCGGCGGGACGTGGAACACTGAAGCTTTCTTT.

The chain carries TRBV29-1 and TRBJ2-5; D tentatively reads TRBD1 or TRBD2 (7 bases each). This CDR3 is 14 amino acids long. V was trimmed by 6 bases and J by 5 bases, leaving 19 bases between them. CDR1 is SQVTM and CDR2 is ANQGSEA in the germline V gene. CDR3 sequence (DNA): TGCAGCGTCGCCTCCCAGGGGGGGGGGGAGACCCAGTACTTC. It is translated as CSVASQGGGETQYF.

This clonotype came up many times. CDR3 nucleotide sequence: TGTGCCAGCAGATATTCGGCTGTGGGGCAAGAGACCCAGTACTTC. Translated, it gives CASRYSAVGQETQYF. The rearrangement links TRBV7-9 to TRBJ2-5; no clear D. The CDR3 is 15 amino acids. The ends were cut back, 6 bases at V and 2 bases at J, with 16 bases in the middle. Germline lookup yields CDR1 SEHNR and CDR2 FQNEAQ (reference sequence). Drawing the rest from reference TRBV7-9 and TRBJ2-5, the complete variable domain is DTGVSQNPRHKITKRGQNVTFRCDPISEHNRLYWYRQTLGQGPEFLTYFQNEAQLEKSRLLSDRFSAERPKGSFSTLEIQRTEQGDSAMYLCASRYSAVGQETQYFGPGTRLLVL.

This clonotype came up a few times. The J gene is TRBJ2-7, the V gene TRBV19; D is perhaps TRBD2 (7 bases). CDR1 is LNHDA and CDR2 is SQIVND in the germline V gene (reference sequence). V was clipped by 5 bases and J by 3 bases, with 11 bases between them. The CDR3 length is 13 residues. DNA for the CDR3: TGTGCCAGTAGTCGGGGGGCTAACTACGAGCAGTACTTC. This sequence encodes CASSRGANYEQYF. Based on the CDR3 plus reference TRBV19 and TRBJ2-7, the full variable domain is DGGITQSPKYLFRKEGQNVTLSCEQNLNHDAMYWYRQDPGQGLRLIYYSQIVNDFQKGDIAEGYSVSREKKESFPLTVTSAQKNPTAFYLCASSRGANYEQYFGPGTRLTVT.